The 26 T cell receptor beta chains given below trace back to one sample, sequenced in a study of beta chain features in type 1 diabetes. The study's findings and limits: Significant though moderate, a shortening of TCRB CDR3s appeared in all four CD4+ subsets of Type 1 diabetes patients.

What these receptors recognize is not known. Sequencing targeted expressed TCRB transcripts, as all isolated RNA had been reverse transcribed. Generated by immunoSEQ multiplex PCR, the TCRdb table keeps only in-frame clones and is missing some. The sample records about 650,000 clones, 9.5% to 15% being singletons. Sequences were obtained from naive CD4+ T cells from blood. The receptors derive from a man aged 25-45 years with type 1 diabetes.

This clone has only a few counts. The chain couples TRBV19 to TRBJ1-2; D call uncertain. Germline CDR1 LNHDA, CDR2 SQIVND (reference sequence). Trimming left V 6 bases short and J 1 base short, with 9 bases between. This CDR3 spans 13 amino acids. CDR3 in amino acids: CASSPDLNYGYTF. CDR3 DNA: TGTGCCAGTAGCCCTGACCTTAACTATGGCTACACCTTC.

The genes are TRBV9 and TRBJ1-5, with D unresolved. Trimming took 0 bases from V and 6 from J, leaving 13 bases between them. The CDR3 runs 15 residues. Germline lookup yields CDR1 SGDLS and CDR2 YYNGEE. In DNA, the CDR3 is TGTGCCAGCAGCGTAGATTCGTCTCCAGGTCAGCCCCAGCATTTT. Translation gives CASSVDSSPGQPQHF. Drawing the rest from reference TRBV9 and TRBJ1-5, the complete variable domain is DSGVTQTPKHLITATGQRVTLRCSPRSGDLSVYWYQQSLDQGLQFLIQYYNGEERAKGNILERFSAQQFPDLHSELNLSSLELGDSALYFCASSVDSSPGQPQHFGDGTRLSIL.

There are a few counts of this clone. V and J are TRBV18 and TRBJ1-2; D is uncertain. This CDR3 has 15 amino acids. V gave up 1 base and J gave up 0 bases, with 9 bases separating them. The V gene's germline CDR1 is KGHSH and CDR2 LQKENI. CDR3 loop: CASSPQVNSNYGYTF. The DNA of the CDR3 is TGTGCCAGCTCACCACAAGTCAACTCTAACTATGGCTACACCTTC.

To note about this clone: This sample also contains other DNA sequences that code for the same CDR3. The chain is built from TRBV18 and TRBJ1-2, with 7 bases lining up with TRBD1. This CDR3 spans 13 amino acids. CDR1 is KGHSH, CDR2 LQKENI, per germline. V lost 6 bases and J lost 5; bases outside the gene matches: 6. As DNA, the CDR3 is TGTGCCAGCTCGCTCGACAGGGATTATGGCTACACCTTC. Its translation: CASSLDRDYGYTF.

The chain is built from TRBV11-2 and TRBJ2-5, with D perhaps matching TRBD1 or TRBD2 (5 bases each). Germline V CDR1 and CDR2: SGHAT, FQNNGV. Trimming took off 5 bases at V and 1 base at J, with 11 bases between the two ends. CDR3 size: 14 residues. CDR3 bases: TGTGCCAGCAGCCCGAGAGGGGCCCAAGAGACCCAGTACTTC. This gives the protein CASSPRGAQETQYF. Variable domain in full (rest from reference TRBV11-2 and TRBJ2-5): EAGVAQSPRYKIIEKRQSVAFWCNPISGHATLYWYQQILGQGPKLLIQFQNNGVVDDSQLPKDRFSAERLKGVDSTLKIQPAKLEDSAVYLCASSPRGAQETQYFGPGTRLLVL.

This clone was seen a few times. The chain joins TRBV9 to TRBJ2-7; possible D gene TRBD2, 6 bases. Trimming took off 0 bases at V and 0 bases at J, with 10 bases between the two ends. Germline assignment: CDR1 SGDLS and CDR2 YYNGEE. This CDR3 is built from 15 residues. The CDR3 DNA follows: TGTGCCAGCAGCGTAGGCGGCGGGGACTCCTACGAGCAGTACTTC. Encoded protein: CASSVGGGDSYEQYF.

Of note for this clone: The same CDR3 also results from other DNA sequences found in this sample. J is TRBJ1-1 and V is TRBV7-3, with a possible D match to TRBD1 (5 bases). The CDR3 covers 13 residues. The V end was cut by 4 bases, the J end by 1 base, with 7 bases between. Germline CDR1 SGHTA, CDR2 FQGTGA. The CDR3 nucleotides read TGTGCCAGCAGCTCCACAGGGAACACTGAAGCTTTCTTT. Translated: CASSSTGNTEAFF.

This chain joins TRBV4-3 and TRBJ2-7; D gene unclear. V was cut by 1 base and J by 3 bases, with 13 bases left in between. The CDR3 is 15 amino acids. Germline CDR1 reads LGHNA; CDR2 reads YSLEER. DNA for the CDR3: TGCGCCAGCAGCCAAGTGGCCCTCGGCCTCTACGAGCAGTACTTC. Translating gives CASSQVALGLYEQYF.

The chain has TRBV6-6 and TRBJ1-5, with D tentatively TRBD1 (5 bases). Deletions cut 3 bases from V and 5 bases from J, with 8 bases between. Germline V CDR1 and CDR2: MNHNY, SVGAGI (reference sequence). The CDR3 has 13 amino acids. The CDR3 is CASSYTGDQPQHF. Here the CDR3 DNA reads TGTGCCAGCAGTTATACAGGTGATCAGCCCCAGCATTTT.

The chain joins TRBV2 to TRBJ2-7, with 10 positions matching TRBD1. CDR3 length: 14 amino acids. CDR1 is SNHLY and CDR2 is FYNNEI in the germline V gene. The J segment lost 3 bases and the V segment lost 7 bases, leaving 6 bases of the junction unmatched. CDR3 protein: CASILTGGRYEQYF. CDR3 in DNA: TGTGCCAGCATTTTGACAGGGGGCCGCTACGAGCAGTACTTC.

This rearrangement joins TRBV4-2 to TRBJ2-7, with a possible D match to TRBD1 (6 bases). Trimming cost V 11 bases and J 1 base, with 18 bases left between them. Per the germline V gene, CDR1 is LGHNA and CDR2 is YNFKEQ. CDR3 length: 14 residues. The CDR3 bases are TGTGCCTCGCAGGATTTAGGGGGTTCCTACGAGCAGTACTTC. It codes for CASQDLGGSYEQYF.

The J gene is TRBJ2-3, the V gene TRBV2; the match to TRBD2 covers 11 bases. The CDR3 extends over 16 amino acids. CDR1 and CDR2 from the germline V gene are SNHLY and FYNNEI. J gave up 8 bases and V 5 bases, and 12 bases lay outside the gene matches. This CDR3 reads CASSPTGSGGAGTQYF. Written as DNA, the CDR3 is TGTGCCAGCAGTCCGACGGGTAGCGGGGGGGCCGGTACGCAGTATTTT. Full variable domain (rest looked up from reference TRBV2 and TRBJ2-3): EPEVTQTPSHQVTQMGQEVILRCVPISNHLYFYWYRQILGQKVEFLVSFYNNEISEKSEIFDDQFSVERPDGSNFTLKIRSTKLEDSAMYFCASSPTGSGGAGTQYFGPGTRLTVL.

This clone was detected only a few times. Other DNA sequences in this specimen translate into the identical CDR3. The chain has TRBV11-2 and TRBJ2-7, with D unresolved. The CDR3 totals 12 residues. CDR1 and CDR2 from the germline V gene are SGHAT and FQNNGV. V shed 1 base and J shed 4 bases, with 5 bases lying between them. The CDR3 loop reads CASSLVGYEQYF. The CDR3 DNA reads as TGTGCCAGCAGCTTAGTCGGTTACGAGCAGTACTTC.

This clone was seen a few times. The chain joins TRBV19 to TRBJ1-6; TRBD1 matches 8 bases. The CDR3 has 15 amino acids. Germline CDR1 and CDR2: LNHDA and SQIVND (reference sequence). J was trimmed by 7 bases and V by 2 bases; bases with no gene match: 4. CDR3: CASSIRTGSNSPLHF. DNA of the CDR3: TGTGCCAGTAGTATAAGGACAGGGAGCAATTCACCCCTCCACTTT.

This clone was counted between two and nine times. The rearrangement links TRBV5-1 to TRBJ2-2, with D unresolved. The CDR3 is 14 amino acids. Per the germline V gene, CDR1 is SGHRS and CDR2 is YFSETQ. V was trimmed by 4 bases and J by 5 bases, leaving 12 bases between them. The CDR3 bases are TGCGCCAGCAGCGGGTCTTCTGGTACCGGGGAGCTGTTTTTT. Encoded protein: CASSGSSGTGELFF.

V is TRBV13 and J is TRBJ2-7, with D possibly matching TRBD1 (5 bases). V was clipped by 5 bases and J by 5 bases, with 19 bases between them. The CDR3 runs to 15 residues. Germline V gene sequence: CDR1 PRHDT, CDR2 FYEKMQ (reference sequence). In DNA form, the CDR3 reads TGTGCCAGCAGCAGGGGAAGGGGCGATGGGAACGAGCAGTACTTC. Its protein is CASSRGRGDGNEQYF. Drawing the rest from reference TRBV13 and TRBJ2-7, the complete variable domain is AAGVIQSPRHLIKEKRETATLKCYPIPRHDTVYWYQQGPGQDPQFLISFYEKMQSDKGSIPDRFSAQQFSDYHSELNMSSLELGDSALYFCASSRGRGDGNEQYFGPGTRLTVT.

In this sample, this clone turned up a few times. J is TRBJ1-6 and V is TRBV4-3; D is ambiguous. Germline V gives CDR1 LGHNA, CDR2 YSLEER. V lost 5 bases and J lost 7, with 15 bases in between. The CDR3 consists of 15 residues. CDR3 nucleotides: TGCGCCAGCAGCGGAGATCCGGGGTCAAATTCACCCCTCCACTTT. As protein: CASSGDPGSNSPLHF.

This clone appeared a few times. This sample includes further DNA sequences coding for the same CDR3. CDR3 coding DNA: TGTGCCAGCTCACCCCAGGGACAGGGAGGTGAAAAACTGTTTTTT. Residues: CASSPQGQGGEKLFF. V is TRBV18 and J is TRBJ1-4, with TRBD1 matching 9 bases. V shed 3 bases, J shed 7 bases, and the junction held 6 bases outside the gene matches. The CDR3 spans 15 residues. Per the germline V gene, CDR1 is KGHSH and CDR2 is LQKENI.

This clone was counted a few times. V gene TRBV13 combines with J gene TRBJ1-1, with a tentative D call TRBD1 (6 bases). Germline V gene lookup returns CDR1 PRHDT and CDR2 FYEKMQ (reference sequence). The CDR3 is 14 residues long. V was clipped by 5 bases and J by 1 base, with 11 bases between them. CDR3 sequence reads: CASSLGTPNTEAFF. Here the CDR3 DNA reads TGTGCCAGCAGCCTCGGGACACCGAACACTGAAGCTTTCTTT.

The chain links TRBV5-6 to TRBJ2-3; the D call may be TRBD1 or TRBD2 (5 bases each). The CDR3 runs 13 residues. Trimming removed 3 bases at V and 4 bases at J, with 9 bases between. The germline V gene encodes CDR1 SGHDT and CDR2 YYEEEE. Here the CDR3 reads CASSSGGPDTQYF. Written as DNA, the CDR3 is TGTGCCAGCAGCTCTGGGGGACCAGATACGCAGTATTTT.

The genes are TRBV11-2 and TRBJ1-4; tentative D call: TRBD1 (6 bases). The CDR3 is 14 amino acids. The germline V and J ends were trimmed by 2 bases and 5 bases, with 9 bases remaining between them. Germline CDR1 SGHAT, CDR2 FQNNGV. CDR3 protein: CASSLQGTNEKLFF. CDR3 nucleotide sequence: TGTGCCAGCAGCTTACAAGGGACAAATGAAAAACTGTTTTTT.

This clone turned up a few times. The chain links TRBV19 to TRBJ2-2; 7 bases line up with TRBD1. Germline CDR1 reads LNHDA; CDR2 reads SQIVND (reference sequence). The CDR3 runs 15 residues. J was trimmed by 3 bases and V by 1 base; bases with no gene match: 2. CDR3 protein: CASSIAGGHTGELFF. CDR3 nucleotide sequence: TGTGCCAGTAGTATAGCAGGGGGACACACCGGGGAGCTGTTTTTT.

Only a few counts were recorded for this clone. This rearrangement joins TRBV5-4 to TRBJ1-6; the D gene is possibly TRBD1 (6 bases). Germline V gives CDR1 SGHNT, CDR2 YYREEE (reference sequence). V shed 9 bases and J shed 5 bases, with 18 bases lying between them. The CDR3 has 15 amino acids. CDR3 amino acids: CAIADRTANNSPLHF. In DNA form, the CDR3 reads TGTGCCATCGCAGACAGGACAGCCAATAATTCACCCCTCCACTTT.

This clone was observed a handful of times. This chain uses TRBV21-1 with TRBJ2-2; TRBD1, the D gene given by the table, was not confirmed from the DNA. TRBV21-1 has pseudogene status. There are 17 residues in the CDR3. CDR3 coding DNA: TGTGCCAGCAGCAAAGTGGGCAGAAGATCCTTCACCGGGGAGCTGTTTTTT. This encodes CASSKVGRRSFTGELFF.

This clone was observed a few times. The CDR3 loop is CASVSGTPRNYGYTF. CDR3 bases: TGCGCCAGCGTTTCCGGGACACCACGTAACTATGGCTACACCTTC. This sequence joins TRBV23-1 and TRBJ1-2, with a tentative D call TRBD1 (6 bases). TRBV23-1 is an open reading frame whose function is uncertain. Trimming took off 8 bases at V and 1 base at J, with 17 bases between the two ends. The CDR3 has 15 amino acids.

The CDR3 nucleotides are TGTGCCAGTACCGGGAGAGATAATTCACCCCTCCACTTT. It encodes CASTGRDNSPLHF. The rearrangement joins TRBV6-4 to TRBJ1-6, with D unresolved. CDR1 is MRHNA and CDR2 is SNTAGT in the germline V gene. This CDR3 is built from 13 residues. The V and J ends lost 9 bases and 5 bases respectively, with 11 bases between them.